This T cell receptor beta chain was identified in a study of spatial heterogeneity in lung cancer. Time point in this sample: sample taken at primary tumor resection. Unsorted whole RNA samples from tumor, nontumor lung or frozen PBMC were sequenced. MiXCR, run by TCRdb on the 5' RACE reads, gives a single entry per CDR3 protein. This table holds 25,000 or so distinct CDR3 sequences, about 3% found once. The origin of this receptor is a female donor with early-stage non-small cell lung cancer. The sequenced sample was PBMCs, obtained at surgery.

The chain's CDR3 is CASSQGDVGTSGRAEQFF. CDR3 nucleotides: TGTGCCAGCAGCCAAGGGGACGTCGGGACTAGCGGGAGGGCTGAGCAGTTCTTC. J is TRBJ2-1 and V is TRBV4-2; 16 positions agree with TRBD2. The CDR3 runs to 18 residues. Germline V CDR1 and CDR2: LGHNA, YNFKEQ. V lost 1 base to trimming and J lost 9 bases; unmatched junction nucleotides: 9.